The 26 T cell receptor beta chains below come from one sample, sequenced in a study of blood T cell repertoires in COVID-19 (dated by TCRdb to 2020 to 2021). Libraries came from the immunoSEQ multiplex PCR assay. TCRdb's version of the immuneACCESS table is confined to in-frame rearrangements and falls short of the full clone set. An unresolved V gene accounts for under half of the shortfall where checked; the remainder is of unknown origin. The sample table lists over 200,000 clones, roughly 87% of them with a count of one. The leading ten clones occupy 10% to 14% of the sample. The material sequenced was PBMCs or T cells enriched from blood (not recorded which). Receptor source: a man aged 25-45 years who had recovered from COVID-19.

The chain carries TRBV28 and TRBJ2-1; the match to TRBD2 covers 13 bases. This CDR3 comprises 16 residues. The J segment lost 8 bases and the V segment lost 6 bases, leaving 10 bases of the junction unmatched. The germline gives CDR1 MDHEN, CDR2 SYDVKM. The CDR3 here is CASSPLTSGRVDEQFF. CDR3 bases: TGTGCCAGCAGCCCTTTAACTAGCGGGAGGGTCGATGAGCAGTTCTTC.

The CDR3 sequence: CASSSTQGPPLHF. The DNA for the CDR3 is TGTGCCAGCAGCTCTACTCAGGGGCCACCCCTCCACTTT. The rearrangement links TRBV7-9 to TRBJ1-6; possibly TRBD1 for D (6 bases). Germline V gives CDR1 SEHNR, CDR2 FQNEAQ (reference sequence). V lost 4 bases to trimming and J lost 11 bases, with 12 bases between them. The CDR3 has 13 amino acids.

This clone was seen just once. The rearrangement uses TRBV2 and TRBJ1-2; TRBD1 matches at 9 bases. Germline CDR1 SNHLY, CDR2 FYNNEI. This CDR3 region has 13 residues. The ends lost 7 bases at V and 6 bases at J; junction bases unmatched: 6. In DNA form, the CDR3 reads TGTGCCAGCATCTTACAGGGGGCTCATGGCTACACCTTC. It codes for CASILQGAHGYTF.

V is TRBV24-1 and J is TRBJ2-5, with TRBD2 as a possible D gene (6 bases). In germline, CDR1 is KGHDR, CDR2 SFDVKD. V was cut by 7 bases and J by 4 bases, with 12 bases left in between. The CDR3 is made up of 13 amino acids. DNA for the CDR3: TGTGCCACCAGGGATACAGCGGGAGAGACCCAGTACTTC. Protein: CATRDTAGETQYF.

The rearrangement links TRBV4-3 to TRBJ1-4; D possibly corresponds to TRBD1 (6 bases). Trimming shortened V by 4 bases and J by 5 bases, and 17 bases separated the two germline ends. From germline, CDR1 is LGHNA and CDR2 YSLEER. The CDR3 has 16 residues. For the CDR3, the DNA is TGCGCCAGCAGCCCACAACCGACAGGCAGAAATGAAAAACTGTTTTTT. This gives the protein CASSPQPTGRNEKLFF.

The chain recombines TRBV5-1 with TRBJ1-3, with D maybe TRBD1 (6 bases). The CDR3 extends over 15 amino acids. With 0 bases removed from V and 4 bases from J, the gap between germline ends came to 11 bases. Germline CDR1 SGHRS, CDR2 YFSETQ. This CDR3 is CASSLGGTGGNTIYF. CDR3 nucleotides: TGCGCCAGCAGCTTGGGCGGAACAGGGGGAAACACCATATATTTT.

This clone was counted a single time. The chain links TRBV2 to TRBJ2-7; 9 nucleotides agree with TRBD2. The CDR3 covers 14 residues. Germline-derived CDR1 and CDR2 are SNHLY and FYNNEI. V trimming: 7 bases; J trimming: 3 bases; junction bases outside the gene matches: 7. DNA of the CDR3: TGTGCCAGCACGAAGGGACTAGCTAACTACGAGCAGTACTTC. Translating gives CASTKGLANYEQYF.

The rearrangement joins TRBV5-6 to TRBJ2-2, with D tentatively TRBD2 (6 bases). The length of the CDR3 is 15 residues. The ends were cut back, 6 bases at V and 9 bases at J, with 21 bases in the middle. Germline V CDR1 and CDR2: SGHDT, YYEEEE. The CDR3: CASTWRGVGRRELFF. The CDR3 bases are TGTGCCAGCACATGGAGGGGAGTAGGGAGAAGGGAGCTGTTTTTT. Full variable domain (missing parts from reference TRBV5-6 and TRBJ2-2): DAGVTQSPTHLIKTRGQQVTLRCSPKSGHDTVSWYQQALGQGPQFIFQYYEEEERQRGNFPDRFSGHQFPNYSSELNVNALLLGDSALYLCASTWRGVGRRELFFGEGSRLTVL.

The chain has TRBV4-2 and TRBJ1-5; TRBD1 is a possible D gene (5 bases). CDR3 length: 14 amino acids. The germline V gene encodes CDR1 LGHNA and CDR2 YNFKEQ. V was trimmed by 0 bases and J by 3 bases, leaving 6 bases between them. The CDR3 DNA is TGTGCCAGCAGCCAAGAACAGGTCAATCAGCCCCAGCATTTT. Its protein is CASSQEQVNQPQHF.

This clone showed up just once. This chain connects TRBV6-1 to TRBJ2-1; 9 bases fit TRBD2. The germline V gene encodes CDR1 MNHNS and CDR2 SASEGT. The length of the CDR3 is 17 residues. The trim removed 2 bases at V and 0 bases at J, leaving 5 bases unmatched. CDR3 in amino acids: CASSEYLAGSSYNEQFF. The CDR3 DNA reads TGTGCCAGCAGTGAATACCTAGCGGGGAGCTCCTACAATGAGCAGTTCTTC.

In DNA form, the CDR3 reads TGCGCCAGCAGCCAAGAAGCCCCCAGGGGCGCGTGGACCGGGGAGCTGTTTTTT. Its protein product is CASSQEAPRGAWTGELFF. The V call is TRBV4-1, the J call TRBJ2-2, with D possibly matching TRBD1 (6 bases). The CDR3 length is 18 residues. Germline V gene lookup returns CDR1 MGHRA and CDR2 YSYEKL. Trimming took off 0 bases at V and 5 bases at J, with 19 bases between the two ends.

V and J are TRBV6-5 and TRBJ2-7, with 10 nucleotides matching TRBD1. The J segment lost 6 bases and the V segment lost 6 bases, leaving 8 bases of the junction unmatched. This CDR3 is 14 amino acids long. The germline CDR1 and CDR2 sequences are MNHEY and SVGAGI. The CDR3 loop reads CASRQTDRGGEQYF. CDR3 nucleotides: TGTGCCAGCAGGCAGACGGACAGGGGGGGCGAGCAGTACTTC.

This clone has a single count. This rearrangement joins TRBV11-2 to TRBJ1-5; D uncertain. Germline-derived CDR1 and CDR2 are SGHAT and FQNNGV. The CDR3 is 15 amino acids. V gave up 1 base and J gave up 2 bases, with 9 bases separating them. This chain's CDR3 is CASSLARGGNQPQHF. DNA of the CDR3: TGTGCCAGCAGCTTAGCCCGGGGTGGCAATCAGCCCCAGCATTTT.

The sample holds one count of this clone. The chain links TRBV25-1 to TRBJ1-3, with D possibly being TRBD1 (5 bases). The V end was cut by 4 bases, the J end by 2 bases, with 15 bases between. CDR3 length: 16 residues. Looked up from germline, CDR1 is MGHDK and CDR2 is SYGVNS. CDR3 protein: CASSGYRFQAGNTIYF. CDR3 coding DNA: TGTGCCAGCAGTGGATACAGGTTTCAGGCTGGAAACACCATATATTTT. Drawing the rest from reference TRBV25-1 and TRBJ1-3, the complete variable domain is EADIYQTPRYLVIGTGKKITLECSQTMGHDKMYWYQQDPGMELHLIHYSYGVNSTEKGDLSSESTVSRIRTEHFPLTLESARPSHTSQYLCASSGYRFQAGNTIYFGEGSWLTVV.

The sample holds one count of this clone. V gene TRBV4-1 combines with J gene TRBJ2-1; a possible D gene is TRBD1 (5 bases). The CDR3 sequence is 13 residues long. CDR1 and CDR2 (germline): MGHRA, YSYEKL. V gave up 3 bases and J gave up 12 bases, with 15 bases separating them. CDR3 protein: CASSQENRSRQFF. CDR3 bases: TGCGCCAGCAGCCAGGAAAACAGGTCACGGCAGTTCTTC.

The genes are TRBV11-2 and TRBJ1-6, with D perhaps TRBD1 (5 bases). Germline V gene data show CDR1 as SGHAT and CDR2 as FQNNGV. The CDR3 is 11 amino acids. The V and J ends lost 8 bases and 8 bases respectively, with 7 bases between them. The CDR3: CASGADSPLHF. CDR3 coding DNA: TGTGCCAGCGGGGCGGATTCACCCCTCCACTTT.

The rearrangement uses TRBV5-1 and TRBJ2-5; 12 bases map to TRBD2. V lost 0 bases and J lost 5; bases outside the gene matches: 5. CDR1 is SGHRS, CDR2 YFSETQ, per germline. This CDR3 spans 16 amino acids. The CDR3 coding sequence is TGCGCCAGCAGCTTGGGACTAGCGGGAGTTATTGAGACCCAGTACTTC. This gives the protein CASSLGLAGVIETQYF.

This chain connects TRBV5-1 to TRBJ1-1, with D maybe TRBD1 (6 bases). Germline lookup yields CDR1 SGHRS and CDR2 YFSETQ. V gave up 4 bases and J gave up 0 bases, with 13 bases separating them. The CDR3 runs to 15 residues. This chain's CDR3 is CASSEDRTMNTEAFF. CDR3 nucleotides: TGCGCCAGCAGCGAAGACAGGACGATGAACACTGAAGCTTTCTTT.

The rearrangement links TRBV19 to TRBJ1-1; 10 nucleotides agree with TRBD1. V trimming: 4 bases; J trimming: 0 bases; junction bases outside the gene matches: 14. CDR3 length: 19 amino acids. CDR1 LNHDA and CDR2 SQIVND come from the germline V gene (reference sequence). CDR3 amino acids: CASSTDPLRQGALNTEAFF. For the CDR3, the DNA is TGTGCCAGTAGTACTGATCCCCTCAGACAGGGGGCACTGAACACTGAAGCTTTCTTT.

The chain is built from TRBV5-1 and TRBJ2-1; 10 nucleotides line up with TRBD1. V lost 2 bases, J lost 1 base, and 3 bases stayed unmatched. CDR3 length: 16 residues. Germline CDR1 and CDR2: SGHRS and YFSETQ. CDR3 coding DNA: TGCGCCAGCAGCTTACCGGGACAGGGGTCCTACAATGAGCAGTTCTTC. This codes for CASSLPGQGSYNEQFF. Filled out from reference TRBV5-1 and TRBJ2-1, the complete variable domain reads KAGVTQTPRYLIKTRGQQVTLSCSPISGHRSVSWYQQTPGQGLQFLFEYFSETQRNKGNFPGRFSGRQFSNSRSEMNVSTLELGDSALYLCASSLPGQGSYNEQFFGPGTRLTVL.

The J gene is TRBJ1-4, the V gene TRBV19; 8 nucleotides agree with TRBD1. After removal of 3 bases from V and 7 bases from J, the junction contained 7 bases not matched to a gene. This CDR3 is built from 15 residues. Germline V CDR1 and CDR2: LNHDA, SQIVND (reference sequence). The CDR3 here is CASSIVTGVSEKLFF. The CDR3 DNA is TGTGCCAGTAGTATTGTGACAGGGGTTAGTGAAAAACTGTTTTTT.

CDR3 sequence: CASSTSARADSWNTEAFF. CDR3 DNA: TGTGCCAGCAGCACCAGCGCGAGGGCGGATAGCTGGAACACTGAAGCTTTCTTT. V gene TRBV7-8 combines with J gene TRBJ1-1; no clear D gene. V lost 5 bases and J 1 base, leaving 23 bases between the germline ends. This CDR3 spans 18 amino acids. CDR1 is SGHVS and CDR2 is FQNEAQ in the germline V gene.

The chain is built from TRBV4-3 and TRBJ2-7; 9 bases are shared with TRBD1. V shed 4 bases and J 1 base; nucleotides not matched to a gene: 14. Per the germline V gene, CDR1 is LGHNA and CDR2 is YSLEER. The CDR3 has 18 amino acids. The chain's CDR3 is CASSLLFYGTGTSYEQYF. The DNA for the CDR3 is TGCGCCAGCAGCCTACTCTTCTATGGGACAGGGACGTCCTACGAGCAGTACTTC.

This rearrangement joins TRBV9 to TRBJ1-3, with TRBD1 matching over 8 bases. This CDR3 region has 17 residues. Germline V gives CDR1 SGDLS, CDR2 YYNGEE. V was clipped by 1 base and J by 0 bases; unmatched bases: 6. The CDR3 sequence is CASSVNPGGHSGNTIYF. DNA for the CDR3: TGTGCCAGCAGCGTAAACCCAGGGGGCCACTCTGGAAACACCATATATTTT.

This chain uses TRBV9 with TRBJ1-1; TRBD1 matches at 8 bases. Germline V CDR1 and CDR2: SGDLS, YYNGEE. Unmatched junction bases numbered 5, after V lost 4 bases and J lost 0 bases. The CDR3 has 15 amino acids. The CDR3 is CASSNRGEMNTEAFF. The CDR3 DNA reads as TGTGCCAGCAGCAACAGGGGGGAGATGAACACTGAAGCTTTCTTT. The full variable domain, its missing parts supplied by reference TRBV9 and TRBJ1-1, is DSGVTQTPKHLITATGQRVTLRCSPRSGDLSVYWYQQSLDQGLQFLIQYYNGEERAKGNILERFSAQQFPDLHSELNLSSLELGDSALYFCASSNRGEMNTEAFFGQGTRLTVV.

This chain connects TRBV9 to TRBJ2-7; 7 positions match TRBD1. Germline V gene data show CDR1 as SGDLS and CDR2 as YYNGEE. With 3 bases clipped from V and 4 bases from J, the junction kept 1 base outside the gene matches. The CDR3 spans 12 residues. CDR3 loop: CASSGQGYEQYF. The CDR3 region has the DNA TGTGCCAGCAGCGGACAGGGTTACGAGCAGTACTTC.